This T cell receptor beta chain was identified in a study of post-analysis software for immune sequencing data. In the study overall: The disease courses covered relapsing-remitting, secondary progressive and progressive-relapsing multiple sclerosis. Findings and limits, study-wide: Controls showed lower frequencies than patients for five TRBV segments, and TRBV5-6, TRBV5-1 and TRBV20-1 were among these.

This CDR3 spans 14 amino acids. Per the germline V gene, CDR1 is SEHNR and CDR2 is FQNEAQ (reference sequence). V shed 6 bases and J shed 5 bases, with 13 bases lying between them. Details on this clonotype: Its antigen is unknown.

Prepared TCR beta cDNA libraries contained unique molecular identifiers. Using its own MiXCR run on the PCR reads, TCRdb lists one record per CDR3 protein. The profile shows hundreds of thousands of distinct CDR3 sequences, roughly 27% of them singletons. The chain uses TRBV7-9 and TRBJ1-4; D is unclear. The clonotype comes from a girl under 18 with multiple sclerosis. The sample taken for sequencing was blood. CDR3 coding DNA: TGTGCCAGCAGTCCCGGACCGAACAATGAAAAACTGTTTTTT. Protein product: CASSPGPNNEKLFF.